These 25 T cell receptor beta chains share one sample of origin, sequenced in a study of regulatory T cells in long-lasting Graves disease. Combining iRepertoire HTBI primers with Arm-PCR of CDR3 regions, the authors built TCR beta libraries. TCRdb used MiXCR to reprocess the multiplex PCR reads, holding one entry per CDR3 protein. The table lists 500,000 to 800,000 distinct CDR3 sequences, 30% of them singletons. Sample time point: persistent/refractory GD, antithyroid drugs over 5 years with positive TRAb. There was RNA extracted from PBMCs, and the TCR library was made from it. Sample: peripheral blood mononuclear cells (PBMCs), taken when the disease was refractory, from a patient treated with antithyroid drugs. The origin of the receptors is a female donor with Graves disease.

In this sample, this clonotype turned up a few times. This sequence joins TRBV19 and TRBJ2-2, with D perhaps assigned TRBD1 or TRBD2 (5 bases each). Germline assignment: CDR1 LNHDA and CDR2 SQIVND (reference sequence). V lost 4 bases, J lost 8 bases, and 23 bases lay in between. The CDR3 contains 17 residues. The CDR3 DNA follows: TGTGCCAGTAGTAACCCCGGGACGCAGCCAATCGTGGGGGAGCTGTTTTTT. Its translation is CASSNPGTQPIVGELFF.

CDR3 loop: CASSIAEMFNTEAFF. The CDR3 DNA follows: TGTGCCAGTAGTATTGCCGAGATGTTCAACACTGAAGCTTTCTTT. The chain couples TRBV19 to TRBJ1-1; D is ambiguous. The CDR3 covers 15 residues. The germline V gene encodes CDR1 LNHDA and CDR2 SQIVND (reference sequence). V was shortened by 3 bases and J by 2 bases, with 13 bases between the two germline ends.

The rearrangement joins TRBV6-5 to TRBJ2-7, with TRBD1 identical over 8 bases. The junction had 19 bases not matched to a gene; V was cut back by 2 bases and J by 4 bases. Germline V CDR1 and CDR2: MNHEY, SVGAGI. The CDR3 sequence is 19 residues long. The CDR3 nucleotides read TGTGCCAGCAGTTACGGACAGGGCGCGGGCATCATACCGGGGTACGAGCAGTACTTC. Amino acid sequence: CASSYGQGAGIIPGYEQYF.

The gene calls are TRBV7-9 and TRBJ2-5; D remains unclear. CDR3 size: 16 residues. Deletions cut 1 base from V and 0 bases from J, with 12 bases between. Germline V lookup: CDR1 SEHNR, CDR2 FQNEAQ (reference sequence). In DNA form, the CDR3 reads TGTGCCAGCAGCTTAGACCGGCTCGGATACCAAGAGACCCAGTACTTC. Protein: CASSLDRLGYQETQYF.

The chain links TRBV27 to TRBJ2-3, with 7 bases matching TRBD1. Trimming cost V 3 bases and J 2 bases; bases outside gene matches: 5. This CDR3 is 15 amino acids long. CDR1 and CDR2 (germline): MNHEY, SMNVEV (reference sequence). Here the CDR3 DNA reads TGTGCCAGCAGTTTCGCGGACAGGCACACAGATACGCAGTATTTT. Protein sequence: CASSFADRHTDTQYF.

This clonotype was counted a few times. The V gene is TRBV27, the J gene TRBJ1-1, with D hard to call. Looked up from germline, CDR1 is MNHEY and CDR2 is SMNVEV (reference sequence). V lost 6 bases and J lost 4, with 15 bases in between. CDR3 length equals 14 residues. As DNA, the CDR3 is TGTGCCAGCAGCTGGGTCTCCTCGGGCACTGAAGCTTTCTTT. Its translation is CASSWVSSGTEAFF.

This rearrangement joins TRBV5-1 to TRBJ1-1, with a tentative D call TRBD1 (6 bases). The CDR3 sequence is 16 residues long. With 0 bases removed from V and 5 bases from J, the gap between germline ends came to 17 bases. Germline assignment: CDR1 SGHRS and CDR2 YFSETQ. The CDR3 sequence is CASSLGGYRVSTEAFF. The DNA of the CDR3 is TGCGCCAGCAGCTTGGGGGGTTACAGGGTTAGTACTGAAGCTTTCTTT.

This sequence joins TRBV6-1 and TRBJ1-5, with TRBD1 matching over 7 bases. Germline-derived CDR1 and CDR2 are MNHNS and SASEGT. V trimming: 3 bases; J trimming: 11 bases; junction bases outside the gene matches: 13. The CDR3 has 15 amino acids. The CDR3 nucleotides read TGTGCCAGCAGTGACCGAACAGGGGACATCATGACCCAGCATTTT. Protein sequence: CASSDRTGDIMTQHF.

This clonotype appeared many times. The chain joins TRBV12-3 or TRBV12-4 to TRBJ1-6; D is unresolved. CDR3 length: 11 residues. Trimming cost V 5 bases and J 15 bases, with 11 bases left between them. CDR3 sequence (DNA): TGTGCCAGCAGTCTTACACGAGACCTCCACTTT. Protein sequence: CASSLTRDLHF.

This rearrangement joins TRBV11-2 to TRBJ2-7; either TRBD1 or TRBD2 may fit D (6 bases each). Germline-derived CDR1 and CDR2 are SGHAT and FQNNGV. Between the trimmed V and J ends, which lost 0 bases and 1 base, there was a span of 10 bases. The CDR3 extends over 15 amino acids. Here the CDR3 reads CASSLDTGASYEQYF. The CDR3 nucleotides read TGTGCCAGCAGCTTAGATACGGGGGCGTCCTACGAGCAGTACTTC.

The chain links TRBV3-1 to TRBJ1-1; D is undetermined. This CDR3 contains 14 residues. V was cut by 1 base and J by 4 bases, with 10 bases left in between. CDR1 is LGHDT and CDR2 is YNNKEL in the germline V gene (reference sequence). In nucleotides, the CDR3 is TGTGCCAGCAGCCAAGGTTGGGTGGGCACTGAAGCTTTCTTT. This translates into CASSQGWVGTEAFF.

The chain is built from TRBV20-1 and TRBJ1-2, with 12 nucleotides matching TRBD1. J gave up 5 bases and V 6 bases, and 22 bases lay outside the gene matches. There are 19 residues in the CDR3. Germline V gives CDR1 DFQATT, CDR2 SNEGSKA (reference sequence). CDR3 bases: TGCAGTGCCCAGAGGAACCCCGGGACAGGGGGCACCTGGAGTTATGGCTACACCTTC. Its translation: CSAQRNPGTGGTWSYGYTF.

This clonotype was counted ten times or more. The V call is TRBV28, the J call TRBJ1-1; tentative D call: TRBD1 (5 bases). CDR3 length: 14 amino acids. Trimming took 3 bases from V and 4 from J, leaving 12 bases between them. In germline, CDR1 is MDHEN, CDR2 SYDVKM. This CDR3 reads CASSFGRRGTEAFF. CDR3 bases: TGTGCCAGCAGTTTTGGACGGAGGGGCACTGAAGCTTTCTTT.

This clonotype was found a few times. This chain joins TRBV6-2 or TRBV6-3 and TRBJ2-5; TRBD2 matches at 10 bases. V lost 8 bases, J lost 4 bases, and 13 bases stayed unmatched. CDR1 and CDR2 (germline): MNHEY, SVGEGT. The CDR3 covers 16 residues. This chain's CDR3 is CASQRVLAGVGETQYF. CDR3 DNA sequence: TGTGCCAGCCAGAGAGTCCTAGCGGGAGTTGGAGAGACCCAGTACTTC.

This chain uses TRBV20-1 with TRBJ1-2, with 7 bases lining up with TRBD1. Germline V gene sequence: CDR1 DFQATT, CDR2 SNEGSKA (reference sequence). This CDR3 comprises 15 residues. Losses at the gene ends were 6 bases for V and 6 bases for J; bases not matched to a gene: 16. Here the CDR3 reads CSATEPYETGNGYTF. As DNA, the CDR3 is TGCAGTGCCACGGAGCCATACGAGACAGGGAATGGCTACACCTTC.

V usage is TRBV5-1 and J usage is TRBJ2-7; D is unclear. There are 14 residues in the CDR3. V lost 0 bases to trimming and J lost 2 bases, with 9 bases between them. Germline CDR1 reads SGHRS; CDR2 reads YFSETQ. The CDR3, as DNA: TGCGCCAGCAGCTTGGATGCTGTTACCTACGAGCAGTACTTC. Protein product: CASSLDAVTYEQYF.

This rearrangement joins TRBV7-9 to TRBJ1-5; 10 nucleotides agree with TRBD1. From germline, CDR1 is SEHNR and CDR2 FQNEAQ (reference sequence). V shed 5 bases, J shed 11 bases, and the junction held 15 bases outside the gene matches. CDR3 length: 16 residues. The CDR3 spells CASSRFRGTGDVAQHF. The CDR3 nucleotides read TGTGCCAGCAGCCGATTTCGTGGGACAGGGGACGTAGCCCAGCATTTT.

This clonotype was detected many times. The chain combines TRBV5-1 with TRBJ1-4, with 8 bases that match TRBD1. V lost 3 bases and J lost 15; bases outside the gene matches: 10. The CDR3 covers 13 residues. Germline V CDR1 and CDR2: SGHRS, YFSETQ. The CDR3 is CASSYSAGGDLFF. The CDR3 nucleotides are TGCGCCAGCAGCTATTCGGCAGGGGGCGATTTGTTTTTT. The whole variable domain, filled in from reference TRBV5-1 and TRBJ1-4, reads KAGVTQTPRYLIKTRGQQVTLSCSPISGHRSVSWYQQTPGQGLQFLFEYFSETQRNKGNFPGRFSGRQFSNSRSEMNVSTLELGDSALYLCASSYSAGGDLFFGSGTQLSVL.

This clonotype occurred a few times. The chain joins TRBV6-1 to TRBJ2-5; 10 bases fit TRBD1. From germline, CDR1 is MNHNS and CDR2 SASEGT. V lost 7 bases, J lost 1 base, and 6 bases stayed unmatched. The CDR3 is 15 residues long. CDR3 DNA: TGTGCCAGCACTATGGGACAGGGGTTCCAAGAGACCCAGTACTTC. Residues: CASTMGQGFQETQYF.

This clonotype was detected only a few times. The chain uses TRBV14 and TRBJ1-2, with 7 positions matching TRBD1. CDR3 length equals 14 residues. Germline CDR1 reads SGHDN; CDR2 reads FVKESK. J was trimmed by 4 bases and V by 1 base; bases with no gene match: 3. CDR3 sequence (DNA): TGTGCCAGCAGCCAAGGAGGGACAGTCTATGGCTACACCTTC. Translating gives CASSQGGTVYGYTF.

This clonotype showed up just a few times. The chain has TRBV12-3 or TRBV12-4 and TRBJ2-5; 9 bases match TRBD1. CDR3 length: 17 amino acids. Germline trimming cut 6 bases from V and 5 bases from J; bases unmatched to any gene: 16. This CDR3 reads CASSLGLARDRVETQYF. The CDR3 DNA follows: TGTGCCAGCAGCCTAGGGTTAGCCCGGGACAGGGTCGAGACCCAGTACTTC.

The V gene is TRBV19, the J gene TRBJ1-5; D is unclear. V gave up 3 bases and J gave up 1 base, with 13 bases separating them. Germline CDR1 LNHDA, CDR2 SQIVND (reference sequence). This CDR3 region has 16 residues. Here the CDR3 DNA reads TGTGCCAGTAGTATTCAGGCCAGACTAAGCAATCAGCCCCAGCATTTT. It encodes CASSIQARLSNQPQHF.

This clonotype was counted only a few times. The rearrangement links TRBV7-9 to TRBJ1-1, with 8 bases that match TRBD1. Germline assignment: CDR1 SEHNR and CDR2 FQNEAQ (reference sequence). The CDR3 has 17 amino acids. The trim removed 2 bases at V and 5 bases at J, leaving 13 bases unmatched. This CDR3 reads CASSLNRGGEVGTEAFF. For the CDR3, the DNA is TGTGCCAGCAGCTTAAACAGGGGGGGAGAAGTAGGTACTGAAGCTTTCTTT.

To note about this clonotype: Compared with germline, one end of the junction differs, possibly owing to a read error. The rearrangement joins TRBV28 to TRBJ2-7, with D perhaps matching TRBD2 (5 bases). In germline, CDR1 is MDHEN, CDR2 SYDVKM. CDR3 size: 20 residues. CDR3 in amino acids: CASSLETTRPPLGRTHEQHF. CDR3 nucleotide sequence: TGTGCCAGCAGCTTAGAAACAACACGCCCCCCGTTAGGGAGAACTCACGAGCAGCACTTC.

A few counts support this clonotype. This rearrangement joins TRBV10-3 to TRBJ1-4; 7 nucleotides match TRBD1. The V segment lost 2 bases and the J segment 8 bases; nucleotides outside the gene matches: 5. Germline V lookup: CDR1 ENHRY, CDR2 SYGVKD. The CDR3 has 14 residues. CDR3: CAISEAGGREKLFF. The DNA for the CDR3 is TGTGCCATCAGTGAGGCAGGGGGACGCGAAAAACTGTTTTTT.